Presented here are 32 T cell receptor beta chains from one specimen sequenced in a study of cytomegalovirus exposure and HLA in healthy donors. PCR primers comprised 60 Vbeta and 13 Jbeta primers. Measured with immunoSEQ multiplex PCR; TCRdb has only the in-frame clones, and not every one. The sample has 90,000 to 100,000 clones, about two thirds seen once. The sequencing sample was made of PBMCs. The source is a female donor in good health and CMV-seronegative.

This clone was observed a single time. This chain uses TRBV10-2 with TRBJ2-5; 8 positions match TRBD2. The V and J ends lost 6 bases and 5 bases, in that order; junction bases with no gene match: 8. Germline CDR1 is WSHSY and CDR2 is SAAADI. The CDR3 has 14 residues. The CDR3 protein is CASRESGGGETQYF. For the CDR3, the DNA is TGCGCCAGCAGAGAGAGCGGGGGTGGGGAGACCCAGTACTTC.

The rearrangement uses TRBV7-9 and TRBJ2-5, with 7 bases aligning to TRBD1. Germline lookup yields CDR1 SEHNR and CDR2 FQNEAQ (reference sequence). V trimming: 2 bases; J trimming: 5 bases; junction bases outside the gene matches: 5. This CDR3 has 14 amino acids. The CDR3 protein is CASSLMAGGETQYF. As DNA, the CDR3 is TGTGCCAGCAGCTTAATGGCAGGGGGTGAGACCCAGTACTTC.

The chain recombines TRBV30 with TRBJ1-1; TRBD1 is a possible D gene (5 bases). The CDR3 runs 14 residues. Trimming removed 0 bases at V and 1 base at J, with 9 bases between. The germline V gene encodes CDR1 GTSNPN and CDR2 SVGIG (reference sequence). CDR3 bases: TGTGCCTGGAGTGTGGGGACTTGGAACACTGAAGCTTTCTTT. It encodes CAWSVGTWNTEAFF.

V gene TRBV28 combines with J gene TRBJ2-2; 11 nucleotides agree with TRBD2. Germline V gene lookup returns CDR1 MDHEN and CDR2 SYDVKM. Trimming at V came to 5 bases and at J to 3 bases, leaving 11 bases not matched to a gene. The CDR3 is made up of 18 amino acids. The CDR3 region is CASSTLDSGRGYTGELFF. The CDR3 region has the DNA TGTGCCAGCAGTACACTGGATAGCGGGAGGGGATACACCGGGGAGCTGTTTTTT.

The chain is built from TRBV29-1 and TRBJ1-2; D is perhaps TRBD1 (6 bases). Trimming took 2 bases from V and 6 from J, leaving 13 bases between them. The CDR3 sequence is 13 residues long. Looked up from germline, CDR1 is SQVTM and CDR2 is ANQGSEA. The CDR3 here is CSVERGTPHGYTF. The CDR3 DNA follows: TGCAGCGTTGAAAGGGGGACCCCCCATGGCTACACCTTC.

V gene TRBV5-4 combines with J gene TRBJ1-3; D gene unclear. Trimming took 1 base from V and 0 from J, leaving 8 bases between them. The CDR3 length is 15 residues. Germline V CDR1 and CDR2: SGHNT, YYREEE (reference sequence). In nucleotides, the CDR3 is TGTGCCAGCAGCTTGACAGTGGCCTCTGGAAACACCATATATTTT. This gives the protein CASSLTVASGNTIYF.

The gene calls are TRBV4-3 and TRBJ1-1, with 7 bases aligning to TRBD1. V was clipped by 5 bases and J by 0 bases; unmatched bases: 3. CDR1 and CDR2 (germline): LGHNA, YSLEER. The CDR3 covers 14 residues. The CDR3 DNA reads TGCGCCAGCAGCGGAGACAGGGTGAACACTGAAGCTTTCTTT. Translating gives CASSGDRVNTEAFF.

This CDR3 is CASSQGTQQPQHF. CDR3 in DNA: TGCGCCAGCAGCCAAGGGACACAACAGCCCCAGCATTTT. The J gene is TRBJ1-5, the V gene TRBV4-1, with D possibly being TRBD1 (5 bases). V gave up 1 base and J gave up 7 bases, with 8 bases separating them. Germline V gene sequence: CDR1 MGHRA, CDR2 YSYEKL. CDR3 length equals 13 residues.

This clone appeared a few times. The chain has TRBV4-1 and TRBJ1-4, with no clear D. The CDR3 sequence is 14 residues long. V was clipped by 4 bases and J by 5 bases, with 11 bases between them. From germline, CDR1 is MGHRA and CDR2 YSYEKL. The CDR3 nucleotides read TGCGCCAGCAGCCCGAGGAACAAAAATGAAAAACTGTTTTTT. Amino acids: CASSPRNKNEKLFF.

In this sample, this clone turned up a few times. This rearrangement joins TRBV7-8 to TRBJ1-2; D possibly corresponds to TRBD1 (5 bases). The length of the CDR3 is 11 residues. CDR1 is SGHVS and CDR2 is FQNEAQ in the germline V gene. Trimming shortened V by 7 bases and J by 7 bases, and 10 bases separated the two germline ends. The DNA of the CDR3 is TGTGCCAGCACGGGGGACTCTGGCTACACCTTC. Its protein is CASTGDSGYTF.

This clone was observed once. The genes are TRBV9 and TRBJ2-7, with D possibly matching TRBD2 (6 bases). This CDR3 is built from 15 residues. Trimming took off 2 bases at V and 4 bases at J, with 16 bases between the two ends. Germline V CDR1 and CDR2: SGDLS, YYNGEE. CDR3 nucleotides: TGTGCCAGCAGCGTTCGGGGGACGGAGGGGTACGAGCAGTACTTC. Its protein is CASSVRGTEGYEQYF.

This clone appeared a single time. The CDR3, as DNA: TGTGCCAGTCGAGTAGCGGGAGCTCAGGGCAATGAGCAGTTCTTC. This encodes CASRVAGAQGNEQFF. The V call is TRBV28, the J call TRBJ2-1, with 9 bases fitting TRBD2. Germline-derived CDR1 and CDR2 are MDHEN and SYDVKM. The CDR3 runs 15 residues. V was pared by 9 bases and J by 6 bases, with 12 bases of the junction left unmatched.

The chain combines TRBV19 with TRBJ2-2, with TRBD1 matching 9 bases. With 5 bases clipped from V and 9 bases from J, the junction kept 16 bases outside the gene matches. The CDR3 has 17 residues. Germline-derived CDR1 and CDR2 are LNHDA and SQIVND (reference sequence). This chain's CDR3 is CASSPISGQGLNRELFF. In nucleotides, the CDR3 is TGTGCCAGTAGTCCCATATCGGGACAGGGCCTGAATCGGGAGCTGTTTTTT.

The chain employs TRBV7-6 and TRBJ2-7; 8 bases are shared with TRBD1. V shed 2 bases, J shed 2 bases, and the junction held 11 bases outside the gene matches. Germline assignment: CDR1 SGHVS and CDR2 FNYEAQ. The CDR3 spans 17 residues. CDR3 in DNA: TGTGCCAGCAGCTTAACGACCGGGACAGGCTACACCTACGAGCAGTACTTC. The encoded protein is CASSLTTGTGYTYEQYF.

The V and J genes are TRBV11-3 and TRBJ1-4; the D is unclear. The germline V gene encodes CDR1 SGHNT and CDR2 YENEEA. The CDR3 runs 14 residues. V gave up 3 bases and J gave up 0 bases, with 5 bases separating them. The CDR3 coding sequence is TGTGCCAGCAGCTTCGGAGCAACTAATGAAAAACTGTTTTTT. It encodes CASSFGATNEKLFF.

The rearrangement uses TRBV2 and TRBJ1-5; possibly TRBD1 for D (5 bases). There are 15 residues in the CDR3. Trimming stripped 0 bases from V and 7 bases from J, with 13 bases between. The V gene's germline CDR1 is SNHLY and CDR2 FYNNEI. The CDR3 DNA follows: TGTGCCAGCAGTGAAGCAGTTCGCAGGGCCCAGCCCCAGCATTTT. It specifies CASSEAVRRAQPQHF.

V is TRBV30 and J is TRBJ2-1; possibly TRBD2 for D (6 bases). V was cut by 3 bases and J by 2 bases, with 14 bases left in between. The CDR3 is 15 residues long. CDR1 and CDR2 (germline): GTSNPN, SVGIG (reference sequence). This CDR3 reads CAWSQDYLPYNEQFF. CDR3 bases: TGTGCCTGGAGCCAGGACTATCTCCCCTACAATGAGCAGTTCTTC.

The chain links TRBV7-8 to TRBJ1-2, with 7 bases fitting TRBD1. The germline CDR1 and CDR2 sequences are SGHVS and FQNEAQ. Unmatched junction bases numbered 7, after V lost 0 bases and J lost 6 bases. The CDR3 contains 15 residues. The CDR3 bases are TGTGCCAGCAGCTTAGCGACAGGGATGAACGATGGCTACACCTTC. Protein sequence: CASSLATGMNDGYTF.

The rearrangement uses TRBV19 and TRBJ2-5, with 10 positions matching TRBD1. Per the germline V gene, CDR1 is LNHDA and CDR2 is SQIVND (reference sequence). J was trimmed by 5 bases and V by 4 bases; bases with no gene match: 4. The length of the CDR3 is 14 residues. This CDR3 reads CASSRTGGGETQYF. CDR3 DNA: TGTGCCAGTAGTAGGACAGGGGGAGGGGAGACCCAGTACTTC.

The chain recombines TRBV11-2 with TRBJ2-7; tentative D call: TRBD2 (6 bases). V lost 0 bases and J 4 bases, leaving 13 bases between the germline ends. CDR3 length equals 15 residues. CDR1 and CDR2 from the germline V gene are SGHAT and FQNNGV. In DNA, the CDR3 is TGTGCCAGCAGCTTAGAGACGGGAGTAGGGTACGAGCAGTACTTC. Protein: CASSLETGVGYEQYF.

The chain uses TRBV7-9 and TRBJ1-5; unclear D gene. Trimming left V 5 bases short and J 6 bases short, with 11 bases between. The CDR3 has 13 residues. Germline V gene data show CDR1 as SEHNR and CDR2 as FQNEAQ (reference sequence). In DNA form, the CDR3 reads TGTGCCAGCAGCCCGGACGGAGGTCAGCCCCAGCATTTT. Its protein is CASSPDGGQPQHF.

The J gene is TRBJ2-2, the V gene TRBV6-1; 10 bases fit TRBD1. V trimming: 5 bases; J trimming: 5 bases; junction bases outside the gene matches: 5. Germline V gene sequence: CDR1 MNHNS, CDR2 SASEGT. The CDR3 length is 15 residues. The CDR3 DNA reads TGTGCCAGCAGTCCGGGACAGGGGTGGACCGGGGAGCTGTTTTTT. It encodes CASSPGQGWTGELFF.

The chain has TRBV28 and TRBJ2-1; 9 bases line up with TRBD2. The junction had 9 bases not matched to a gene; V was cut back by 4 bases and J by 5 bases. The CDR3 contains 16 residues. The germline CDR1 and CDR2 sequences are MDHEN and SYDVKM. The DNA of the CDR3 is TGTGCCAGCAGTTCCTTTAGCGGGAGTTGGGACAATGAGCAGTTCTTC. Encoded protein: CASSSFSGSWDNEQFF. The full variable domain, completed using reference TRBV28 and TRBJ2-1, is DVKVTQSSRYLVKRTGEKVFLECVQDMDHENMFWYRQDPGLGLRLIYFSYDVKMKEKGDIPEGYSVSREKKERFSLILESASTNQTSMYLCASSSFSGSWDNEQFFGPGTRLTVL.

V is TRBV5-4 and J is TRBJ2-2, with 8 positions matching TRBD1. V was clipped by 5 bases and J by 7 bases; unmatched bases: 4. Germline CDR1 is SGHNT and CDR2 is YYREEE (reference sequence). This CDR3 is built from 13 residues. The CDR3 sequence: CASRLTGGGELFF. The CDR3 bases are TGTGCCAGCAGACTCACAGGGGGCGGGGAGCTGTTTTTT.

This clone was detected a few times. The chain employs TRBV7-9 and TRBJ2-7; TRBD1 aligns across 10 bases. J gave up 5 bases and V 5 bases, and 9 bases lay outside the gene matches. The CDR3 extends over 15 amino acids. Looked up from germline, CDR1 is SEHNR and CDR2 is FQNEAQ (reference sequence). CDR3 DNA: TGTGCCAGCAGCCCGACAGGGGGCGCAGGCCACGAGCAGTACTTC. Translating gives CASSPTGGAGHEQYF.

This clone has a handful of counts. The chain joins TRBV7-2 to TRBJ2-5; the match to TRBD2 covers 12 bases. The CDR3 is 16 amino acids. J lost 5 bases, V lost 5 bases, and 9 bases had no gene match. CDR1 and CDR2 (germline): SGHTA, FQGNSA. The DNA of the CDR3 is TGTGCCAGCAGCCCTGGGCGTACTAGCGGGGGGGAGACCCAGTACTTC. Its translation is CASSPGRTSGGETQYF. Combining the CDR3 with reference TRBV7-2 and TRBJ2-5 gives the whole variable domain GAGVSQSPSNKVTEKGKDVELRCDPISGHTALYWYRQSLGQGLEFLIYFQGNSAPDKSGLPSDRFSAERTGGSVSTLTIQRTQQEDSAVYLCASSPGRTSGGETQYFGPGTRLLVL.

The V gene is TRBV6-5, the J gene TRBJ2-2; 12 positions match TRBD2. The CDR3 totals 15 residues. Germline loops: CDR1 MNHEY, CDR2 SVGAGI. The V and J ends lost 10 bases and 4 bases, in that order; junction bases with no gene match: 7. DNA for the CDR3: TGTGCCATTCGACTAGCGGGAGATGGCACCGGGGAGCTGTTTTTT. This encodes CAIRLAGDGTGELFF.

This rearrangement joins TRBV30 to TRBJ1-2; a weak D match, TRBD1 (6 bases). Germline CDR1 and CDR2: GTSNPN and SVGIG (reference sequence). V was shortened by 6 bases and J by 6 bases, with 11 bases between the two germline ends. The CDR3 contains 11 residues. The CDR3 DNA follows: TGTGCCTGTACAGGGAGCCATGGCTACACCTTC. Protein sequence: CACTGSHGYTF.

CDR3 sequence: CASSRGYGYTF. In DNA, the CDR3 is TGTGCCAGCAGCCGGGGGTATGGCTACACCTTC. The rearrangement joins TRBV7-9 to TRBJ1-2, with a weak D call TRBD1 (5 bases). The length of the CDR3 is 11 residues. Per germline, CDR1 SEHNR and CDR2 FQNEAQ (reference sequence). V lost 5 bases and J lost 5, with 6 bases in between.

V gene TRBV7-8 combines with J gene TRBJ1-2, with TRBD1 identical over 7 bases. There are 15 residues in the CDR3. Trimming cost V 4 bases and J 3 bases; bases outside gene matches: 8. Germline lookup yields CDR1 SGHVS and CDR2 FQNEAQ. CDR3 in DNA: TGTGCCAGCAGCTCACCGGACAGGAGACACTATGGCTACACCTTC. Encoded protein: CASSSPDRRHYGYTF. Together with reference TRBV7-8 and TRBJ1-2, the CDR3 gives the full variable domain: GAGVSQSPRYKVAKRGQDVALRCDPISGHVSLFWYQQALGQGPEFLTYFQNEAQLDKSGLPSDRFFAERPEGSVSTLKIQRTQQEDSAVYLCASSSPDRRHYGYTFGSGTRLTVV.

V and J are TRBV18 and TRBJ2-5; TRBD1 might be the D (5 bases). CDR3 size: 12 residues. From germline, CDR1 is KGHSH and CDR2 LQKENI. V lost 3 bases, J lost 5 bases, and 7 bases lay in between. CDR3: CASSPGHETQYF. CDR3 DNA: TGTGCCAGCTCACCGGGGCACGAGACCCAGTACTTC. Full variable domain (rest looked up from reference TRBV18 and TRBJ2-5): NAGVMQNPRHLVRRRGQEARLRCSPMKGHSHVYWYRQLPEEGLKFMVYLQKENIIDESGMPKERFSAEFPKEGPSILRIQQVVRGDSAAYFCASSPGHETQYFGPGTRLLVL.

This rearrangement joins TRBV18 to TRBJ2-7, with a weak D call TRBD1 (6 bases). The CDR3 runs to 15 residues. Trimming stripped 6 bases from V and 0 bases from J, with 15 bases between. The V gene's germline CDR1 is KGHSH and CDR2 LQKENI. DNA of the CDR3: TGTGCCAGCTCCCTGCAGGGGCGAAACTCCTACGAGCAGTACTTC. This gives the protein CASSLQGRNSYEQYF.